Listed below are T cell receptor beta chains from one sample, sequenced in a study of Ad26.COV2.S vaccination and SARS-CoV-2 variants. Profiled with immunoSEQ multiplex PCR; TCRdb holds only in-frame clones, not every one. This sample has over 400,000 clones, with around 93% found just once. Sequenced here: peripheral blood, sampled in a trial of Ad26.COV2.S vaccine versus placebo. The receptors originated from a person between 18 and 65 years old who received the Ad26.COV2.S COVID-19 vaccine or a placebo. CDR3s include the opening cysteine and the closing phenylalanine or tryptophan. D genes are given only for firm matches. The size of a clone is reported for some rows only, either as once, few or many, or as a class for expanded clones.

D gene	V gene	clone size	J gene	CDR3 DNA	CDR3 protein
.	TRBV10-3	.	TRBJ2-1	TGTGCCATCAGTGACCGCGACCAATGGGTAGTAAACAGGAGCTCCTACAATGAGCAGTTCTTC	CAISDRDQWVVNRSSYNEQFF
.	TRBV6-2/TRBV6-3	.	TRBJ2-4	TGTGCCAGCAGTTACGCGTCAAGGAGTTTAACCAAAAACATTCAGTACTTC	CASSYASRSLTKNIQYF
.	TRBV11-2	.	TRBJ2-7	TGTGCCAGCAGTCGCCGGGACTCCCAGATGAACGAGCAGTACTTC	CASSRRDSQMNEQYF
TRBD1	TRBV6-5	.	TRBJ2-7	TGTGCCAGCAGTTACCTCTGGACAGGGGCAGACGAGCAGTACTTC	CASSYLWTGADEQYF
.	TRBV21-1	.	TRBJ2-7	TGTGCCAGCAGCAACCATAGGACAGAAATTAACTCCTACGAGCAGTACTTC	CASSNHRTEINSYEQYF
TRBD1	TRBV27	.	TRBJ1-5	TGTGCCAGCAGTTTGTGGACAGGGGATCCCAATCAGCCCCAGCATTTT	CASSLWTGDPNQPQHF
.	TRBV5-1	.	TRBJ2-5	TGCGCCAGCTCAATCAAGGAGACCCAGTACTTC	CASSIKETQYF
TRBD2	TRBV7-9	.	TRBJ2-1	TGTGCCAGCTCCTCTAGCGGGGTAGGGTTCTTC	CASSSSGVGFF
TRBD1	TRBV7-9	.	TRBJ1-2	TGTGCCAGCAGCCAAGGTGGGACAGGGAACTATGGCTACACCTTC	CASSQGGTGNYGYTF
.	TRBV19	.	TRBJ2-1	TGTGCCAGTAGTATTGGGGGAGGGGGACTCAACTCCTACAATGAGCAGTTCTTC	CASSIGGGGLNSYNEQFF
.	TRBV11-2	.	TRBJ1-3	TGTGCCAGCAGCGTAACTTACTGGGAGGCTGGAAACACCATATATTTT	CASSVTYWEAGNTIYF
TRBD1	TRBV2	.	TRBJ2-3	TGTGCCAGCAGCGCCGGGACAGGGATAGATACGCAGTATTTT	CASSAGTGIDTQYF
TRBD2	TRBV7-2	.	TRBJ2-5	TGTGCCAGCAGCTTCACTCCCGTGGCGGGAGGCGAGACCCAGTACTTC	CASSFTPVAGGETQYF
.	TRBV7-2	.	TRBJ2-1	TGTGCCAGCAGCTTAGCTTTTTCCGTGAGCTCCTACAATGAGCAGTTCTTC	CASSLAFSVSSYNEQFF
.	TRBV27	.	TRBJ2-7	TGTGCCAGCAGTTTGACCAGGAACTACGAGCAGTACTTC	CASSLTRNYEQYF
.	TRBV4-1	.	TRBJ1-3	TGCGCCAGCAGCCAACTATTCTTATCTGGAAACACCATATATTTT	CASSQLFLSGNTIYF
TRBD1	TRBV5-1	.	TRBJ2-3	TGCGCCAGCAGCTTTCGGGACAGGGAATACACAGATACGCAGTATTTT	CASSFRDREYTDTQYF
TRBD2	TRBV7-6	.	TRBJ2-3	TGTGCCAGCAGCTTAAGGGCGGGGGGCGTCTCTAGCACAGATACGCAGTATTTT	CASSLRAGGVSSTDTQYF
TRBD2	TRBV12-5	once	TRBJ2-5	TGTGCTAGTGGTTTGGTACTAGCGGGGCGGCTGGGGACCCAGTACTTC	CASGLVLAGRLGTQYF
.	TRBV2	.	TRBJ2-5	TGTGCCAGCAGGGTTGGAGAGACCCAGTACTTC	CASRVGETQYF
.	TRBV6-6	once	TRBJ2-3	TGTGCCAGCAGTTACGGGCAGCTTAGCACAGATACGCAGTATTTT	CASSYGQLSTDTQYF
TRBD1	TRBV5-1	.	TRBJ2-1	TGCGCCAGCAGCTCTCTATCGGACAGGGGTCGGAATGAGCAGTTCTTC	CASSSLSDRGRNEQFF
.	TRBV30	few	TRBJ2-7	TGTGCCTGGGAGATACAGGTGGGCGAGCAGTACTTC	CAWEIQVGEQYF
TRBD1	TRBV5-8	.	TRBJ2-7	TGTGCCAGCAGCCGGGACAGGGGAAGAAACGAGCAGTACTTC	CASSRDRGRNEQYF
TRBD1	TRBV4-3	.	TRBJ1-1	TGCGCCAGCAGCATGTCCCCAGGGGGCGGGGGGAACACTGAAGCTTTCTTT	CASSMSPGGGGNTEAFF
.	TRBV30	once	TRBJ1-1	TGTGCCTGGAAAGTAGGGGGGCGCACTGAAGCTTTCTTT	CAWKVGGRTEAFF
TRBD1	TRBV19	.	TRBJ2-1	TGTGCCAGTGGACAGGGGGCGGGTTACAATGAGCAGTTCTTC	CASGQGAGYNEQFF
TRBD1	TRBV19	.	TRBJ1-2	TGTGCCAGTATGCTCACGACAGGGACGAGACTCTATGGCTACACCTTC	CASMLTTGTRLYGYTF
TRBD1	TRBV2	.	TRBJ1-2	TGTGCCAGCAGTGAATACGGGGGACAGGGGGTGGTCTACACCTTC	CASSEYGGQGVVYTF
.	TRBV7-6	once	TRBJ1-6	TGTGCCAGCAGCTTAGATACTAGGGGGAATTCACCCCTCCACTTT	CASSLDTRGNSPLHF
.	TRBV5-6	.	TRBJ1-4	TGTGCCAGCAGCTTGGGACAGTCAAATGAAAAACTGTTTTTT	CASSLGQSNEKLFF
.	TRBV28	.	TRBJ2-3	TGTGCCAGCACCCCAGTTATAGATGGGGATACGCAGTATTTT	CASTPVIDGDTQYF
.	TRBV7-9	.	TRBJ1-2	TGTGCCAGCAGCGCTCAGGGGAAGGCCTATGGCTACACCTTC	CASSAQGKAYGYTF